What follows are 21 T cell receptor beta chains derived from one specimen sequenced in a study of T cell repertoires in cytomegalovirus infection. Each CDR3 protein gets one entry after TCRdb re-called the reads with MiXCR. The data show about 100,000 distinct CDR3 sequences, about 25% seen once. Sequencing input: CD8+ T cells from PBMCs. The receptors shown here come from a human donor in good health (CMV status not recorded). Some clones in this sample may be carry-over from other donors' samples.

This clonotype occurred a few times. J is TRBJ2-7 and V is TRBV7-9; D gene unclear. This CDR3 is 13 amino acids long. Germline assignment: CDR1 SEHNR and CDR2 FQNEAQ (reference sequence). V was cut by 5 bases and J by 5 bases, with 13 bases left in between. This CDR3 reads CASSERTVDEQYF. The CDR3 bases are TGTGCCAGCAGCGAACGGACGGTTGACGAGCAGTACTTC.

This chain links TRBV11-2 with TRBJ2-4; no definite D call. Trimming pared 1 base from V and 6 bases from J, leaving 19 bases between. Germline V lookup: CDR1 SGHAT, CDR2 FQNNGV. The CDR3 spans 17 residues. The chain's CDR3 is CASSLVVMAHRLNIQYF. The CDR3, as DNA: TGTGCCAGCAGCTTAGTCGTCATGGCCCATCGATTAAACATTCAGTACTTC. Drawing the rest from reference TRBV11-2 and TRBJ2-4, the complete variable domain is EAGVAQSPRYKIIEKRQSVAFWCNPISGHATLYWYQQILGQGPKLLIQFQNNGVVDDSQLPKDRFSAERLKGVDSTLKIQPAKLEDSAVYLCASSLVVMAHRLNIQYFGAGTRLSVL.

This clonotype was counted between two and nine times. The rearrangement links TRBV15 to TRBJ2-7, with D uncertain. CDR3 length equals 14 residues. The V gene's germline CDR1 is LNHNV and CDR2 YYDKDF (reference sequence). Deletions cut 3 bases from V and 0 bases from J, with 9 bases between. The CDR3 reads CATSSPGPSYEQYF. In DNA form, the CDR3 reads TGTGCCACCAGCAGCCCCGGACCCTCCTACGAGCAGTACTTC.

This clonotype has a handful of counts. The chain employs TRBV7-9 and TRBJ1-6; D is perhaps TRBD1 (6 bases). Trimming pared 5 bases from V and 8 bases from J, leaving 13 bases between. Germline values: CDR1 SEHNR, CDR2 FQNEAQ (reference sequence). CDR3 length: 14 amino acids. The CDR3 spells CASSDGQIYSPLHF. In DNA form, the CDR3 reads TGTGCCAGCAGCGACGGACAGATTTATTCACCCCTCCACTTT. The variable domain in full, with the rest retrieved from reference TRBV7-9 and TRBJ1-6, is DTGVSQNPRHKITKRGQNVTFRCDPISEHNRLYWYRQTLGQGPEFLTYFQNEAQLEKSRLLSDRFSAERPKGSFSTLEIQRTEQGDSAMYLCASSDGQIYSPLHFGNGTRLTVT.

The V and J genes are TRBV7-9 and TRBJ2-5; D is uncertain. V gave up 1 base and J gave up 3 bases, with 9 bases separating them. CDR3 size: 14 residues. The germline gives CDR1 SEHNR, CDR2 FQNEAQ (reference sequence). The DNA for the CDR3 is TGTGCCAGCAGCTTAGACTTACAAGAAGAGACCCAGTACTTC. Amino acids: CASSLDLQEETQYF.

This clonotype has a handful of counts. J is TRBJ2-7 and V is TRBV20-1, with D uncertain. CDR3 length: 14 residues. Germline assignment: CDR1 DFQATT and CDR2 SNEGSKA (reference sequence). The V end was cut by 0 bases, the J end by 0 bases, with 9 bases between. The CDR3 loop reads CSARDEYSSYEQYF. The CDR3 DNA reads TGCAGTGCTAGAGATGAGTACTCCTCCTACGAGCAGTACTTC.

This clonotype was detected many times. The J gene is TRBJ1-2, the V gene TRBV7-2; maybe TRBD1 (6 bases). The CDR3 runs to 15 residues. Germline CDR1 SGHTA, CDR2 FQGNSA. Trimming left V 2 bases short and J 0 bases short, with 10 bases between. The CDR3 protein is CASSLRSGANYGYTF. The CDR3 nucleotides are TGTGCCAGCAGCTTACGGTCAGGGGCTAACTATGGCTACACCTTC.

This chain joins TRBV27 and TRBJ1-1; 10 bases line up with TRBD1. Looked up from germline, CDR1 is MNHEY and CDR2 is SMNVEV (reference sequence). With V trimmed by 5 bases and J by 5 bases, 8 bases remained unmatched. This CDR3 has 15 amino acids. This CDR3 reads CASSNRTGGRTEAFF. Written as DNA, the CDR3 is TGTGCCAGCAGTAATAGGACAGGGGGTCGAACTGAAGCTTTCTTT.

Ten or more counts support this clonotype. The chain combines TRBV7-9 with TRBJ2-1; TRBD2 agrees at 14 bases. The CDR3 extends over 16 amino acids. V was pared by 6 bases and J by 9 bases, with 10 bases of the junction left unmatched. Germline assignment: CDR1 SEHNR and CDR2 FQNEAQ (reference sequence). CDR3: CASSQWGTSGRLEQFF. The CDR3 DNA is TGTGCCAGCAGTCAATGGGGGACTAGCGGGAGACTTGAGCAGTTCTTC. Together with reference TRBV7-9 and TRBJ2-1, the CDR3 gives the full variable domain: DTGVSQNPRHKITKRGQNVTFRCDPISEHNRLYWYRQTLGQGPEFLTYFQNEAQLEKSRLLSDRFSAERPKGSFSTLEIQRTEQGDSAMYLCASSQWGTSGRLEQFFGPGTRLTVL.

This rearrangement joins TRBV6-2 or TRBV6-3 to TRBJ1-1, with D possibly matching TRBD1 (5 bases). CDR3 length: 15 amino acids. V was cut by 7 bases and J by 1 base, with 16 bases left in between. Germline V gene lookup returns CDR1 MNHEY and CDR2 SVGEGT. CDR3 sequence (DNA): TGTGCCAGCAATCCCACCCCCAGGGAGAACACTGAAGCTTTCTTT. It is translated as CASNPTPRENTEAFF.

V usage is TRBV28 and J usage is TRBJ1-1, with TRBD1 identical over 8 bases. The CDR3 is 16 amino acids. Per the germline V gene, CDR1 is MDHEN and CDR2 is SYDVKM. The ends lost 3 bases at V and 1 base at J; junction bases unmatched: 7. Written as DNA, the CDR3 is TGTGCCAGCAGTTTCGGAGCCGGACAGGGGAACACTGAAGCTTTCTTT. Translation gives CASSFGAGQGNTEAFF.

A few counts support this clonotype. The CDR3 DNA reads TGTGCCAGCAGCCAAGACCGGGACCGATACTACGAGCAGTACTTC. This codes for CASSQDRDRYYEQYF. This chain links TRBV7-9 with TRBJ2-7; D possibly uses TRBD1 or TRBD2 (5 bases each). Per germline, CDR1 SEHNR and CDR2 FQNEAQ (reference sequence). With 5 bases removed from V and 3 bases from J, the gap between germline ends came to 17 bases. The CDR3 sequence is 15 residues long.

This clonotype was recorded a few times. This CDR3 is CAARDRTNTEAFF. As DNA, the CDR3 is TGTGCCGCAAGGGACAGGACGAACACTGAAGCTTTCTTT. The J gene is TRBJ1-1, the V gene TRBV19; TRBD1 aligns across 8 bases. CDR3 length: 13 amino acids. After removal of 11 bases from V and 1 base from J, the junction contained 6 bases not matched to a gene. Germline lookup yields CDR1 LNHDA and CDR2 SQIVND (reference sequence).

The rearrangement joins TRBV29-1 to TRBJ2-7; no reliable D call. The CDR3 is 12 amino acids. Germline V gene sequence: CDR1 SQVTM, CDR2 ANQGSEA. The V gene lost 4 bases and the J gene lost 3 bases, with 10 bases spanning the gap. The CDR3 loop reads CSVGQTVYEQYF. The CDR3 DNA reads TGCAGCGTTGGTCAGACGGTCTACGAGCAGTACTTC.

As DNA, the CDR3 is TGTGCCAGCAGTTACTCTCCGGGACAGAACTATGGCTACACCTTC. Translated, it gives CASSYSPGQNYGYTF. J is TRBJ1-2 and V is TRBV6-8; 7 nucleotides match TRBD1. Germline CDR1 and CDR2: MNHGY and SAAAGT. The CDR3 is made up of 15 amino acids. V lost 0 bases to trimming and J lost 2 bases; unmatched junction nucleotides: 3.

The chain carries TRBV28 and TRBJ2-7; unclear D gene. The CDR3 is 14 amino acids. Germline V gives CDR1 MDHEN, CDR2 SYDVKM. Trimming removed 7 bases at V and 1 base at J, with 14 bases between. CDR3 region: CASTLRRLSYEQYF. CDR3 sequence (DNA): TGTGCCAGCACTCTACGCCGGCTATCCTACGAGCAGTACTTC.

In DNA, the CDR3 is TGCGCCAGCAGCCAGGGGGGACCTGAAGCTTTCTTT. Its translation: CASSQGGPEAFF. The chain has TRBV4-1 and TRBJ1-1; weak D call: TRBD1 (5 bases). Germline CDR1 MGHRA, CDR2 YSYEKL. Between the trimmed V and J ends, which lost 3 bases and 6 bases, there was a span of 8 bases. The length of the CDR3 is 12 residues.

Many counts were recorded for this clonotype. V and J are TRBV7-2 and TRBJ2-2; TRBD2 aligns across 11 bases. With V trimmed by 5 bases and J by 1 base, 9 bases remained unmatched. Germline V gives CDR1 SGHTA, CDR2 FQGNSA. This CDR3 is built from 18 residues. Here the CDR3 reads CASSGSLAGVRNTGELFF. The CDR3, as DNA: TGTGCCAGCAGCGGGTCACTAGCGGGGGTGAGGAACACCGGGGAGCTGTTTTTT.

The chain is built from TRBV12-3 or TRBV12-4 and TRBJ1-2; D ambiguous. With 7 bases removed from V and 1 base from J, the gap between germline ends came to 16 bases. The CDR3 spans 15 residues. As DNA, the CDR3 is TGTGCCAGCACCCCCGACGACATCCTTAACTATGGCTACACCTTC. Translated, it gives CASTPDDILNYGYTF.

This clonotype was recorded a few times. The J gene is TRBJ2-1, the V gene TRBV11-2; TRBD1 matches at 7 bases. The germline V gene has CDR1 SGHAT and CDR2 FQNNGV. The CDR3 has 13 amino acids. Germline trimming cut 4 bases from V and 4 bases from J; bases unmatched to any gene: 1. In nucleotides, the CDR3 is TGTGCCAGCAGCTGGGGACAGTACAATGAGCAGTTCTTC. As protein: CASSWGQYNEQFF.

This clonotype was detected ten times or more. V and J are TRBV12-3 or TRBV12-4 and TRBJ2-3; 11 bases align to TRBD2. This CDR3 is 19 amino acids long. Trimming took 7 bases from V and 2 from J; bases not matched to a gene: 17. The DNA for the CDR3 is TGTGCCAGCACCCAACCGGGGCTAGCGGGGGGCCACGACACAGATACGCAGTATTTT. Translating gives CASTQPGLAGGHDTDTQYF.